This T cell receptor beta chain was observed in a study of OX40 agonist ivuxolimab in advanced cancers. Context from the whole study: Ivuxolimab, which targeted the costimulatory receptor OX40 (CD134), was an agonistic, fully human IgG2 monoclonal antibody. Intravenous ivuxolimab was administered to patients every 2 weeks at six dose levels: 0.01, 0.1, 0.3, 1.5, 3 and 10 mg/kg. Of the approximately 50 dose-escalation patients, hepatocellular carcinoma was present in roughly 19, melanoma in approximately 15, renal cell carcinoma in 9 and head and neck cancer in 9. The dose-escalation cohort was around 83% male with a mean age of about 60 years, ranging from roughly 23 to 90. Prior anti-PD-1, anti-PD-L1 or anti-CTLA-4 therapy was permitted, and about two fifths of dose-escalation patients had received checkpoint inhibitors. Partial responses occurred in three dose-escalation patients: two with cutaneous melanoma and one with hepatocellular carcinoma. The purpose of peripheral TCRbeta sequencing was to test whether ivuxolimab changed TCR sequence diversity and led to clonal T-cell expansion. The paper covers the monotherapy dose-escalation part of the phase I ivuxolimab trial, which included N ≈ 50 patients.

Summary of the overall study and its limitations: Low levels of normalized T-cell clonal expansion were also seen in some patients who did not respond. The antigen specificity of the peripheral T cells that underwent clonal expansion was not determined. At doses from 0.1 to 3.0 mg/kg, clonal expansion was seen in both CD4+ and CD8+ blood T cells between baseline and week 6. In the 0.1-3.0 mg/kg groups, partial responders had among the lowest normalized peripheral clonal expansion, particularly in CD8+ T cells. On average, CD8+ T cells showed more expanded clones than CD4+ T cells after ivuxolimab.

The V and J ends are trimmed by 10 bases and 0 bases, leaving 12 bases between them. The germline V gene (reference sequence) specifies WNHNN as CDR1 and SYGVQD as CDR2. From the cysteine up to the phenylalanine, the CDR3 has a length of 14 residues. Only CDR3 DNA remains: 42 bases, in frame from the first base. As to this clone: Its antigen remains unidentified. Qualities for individual bases were not recorded, and no much larger clone is one base off.

To sequence the TCRbeta CDR3 region, genomic DNA was isolated from the sorted cells. The immunoSEQ Assay was used for sequencing of TCRbeta CDR3 regions. TCRdb obtained this table from immuneACCESS and retained in-frame rearrangements with V and J assigned. These tables miss some clones; where compared with another copy, unresolved V genes account for less than half of the shortfall, and the remainder is unexplained. The table for this sample lists roughly 70,000 clones; 80% to 90% of them were counted only once. About 10% of the sample is held by the ten biggest clonotypes. Patients with autoimmune disease history or receiving systemic immunosuppression were excluded from the trial. Peripheral blood for TCR sequencing was drawn from every dose cohort at baseline, at cycle 4 day 1 and at cycle 7 day 1. Samples were obtained from an open-label, multicenter, first-in-human phase I dose-escalation trial of ivuxolimab. Adults with locally advanced or metastatic melanoma, renal cell carcinoma, hepatocellular carcinoma or head and neck squamous cell carcinoma were enrolled in the trial. Before TCR sequencing, CD4+ and CD8+ T cells were separately sorted from peripheral blood.

Sequenced material: CD4+ or CD8+ T cells sorted from blood, taken in a trial of the OX40 agonist ivuxolimab. The sequence links TRBV10-1 to TRBJ2-2; the D element could tentatively be TRBD1 or TRBD2, as 5 bases agree for each. The receptor comes from an adult with an advanced solid tumor such as melanoma, head and neck, liver or kidney cancer. CDR3 sequence: CATPGASNTGELFF. The DNA sequence is as follows: TGCGCCACCCCCGGGGCTTCGAACACCGGGGAGCTGTTTTTT.